The entry below gives a single TCR beta chain sequence along with its context. Negative isolation yielded CD4+ and CD8+ T cells, and FACS enriched TEMRA cells. Reverse transcription of roughly 0.45 to 1 ug RNA was carried out with random hexamers. In TCRdb, the immunoSEQ multiplex PCR reads were re-called with MiXCR into one record per CDR3 protein. The repertoire includes about 430,000 distinct CDR3 sequences, about 85% of them detected once, and about 0.12% sits in the top ten. The data belong to a study of CD8 T cells in Susac syndrome. The CDR3 length is 17 residues. Germline V CDR1 and CDR2: SGHDN, FVKESK. The V end lost 5 bases, the J end lost 0 bases, and 19 bases lay between the germline ends.

The rearrangement joins TRBV14 to TRBJ1-1; the D gene is possibly TRBD1 (5 bases). Sequenced sample: CD8+ T cells from PBMCs. The receptor comes from a human donor with multiple sclerosis. DNA of the CDR3: TGTGCCAGCAGCATGATGTCCGGGACCGAAATGAACACTGAAGCTTTCTTT. This gives the protein CASSMMSGTEMNTEAFF.